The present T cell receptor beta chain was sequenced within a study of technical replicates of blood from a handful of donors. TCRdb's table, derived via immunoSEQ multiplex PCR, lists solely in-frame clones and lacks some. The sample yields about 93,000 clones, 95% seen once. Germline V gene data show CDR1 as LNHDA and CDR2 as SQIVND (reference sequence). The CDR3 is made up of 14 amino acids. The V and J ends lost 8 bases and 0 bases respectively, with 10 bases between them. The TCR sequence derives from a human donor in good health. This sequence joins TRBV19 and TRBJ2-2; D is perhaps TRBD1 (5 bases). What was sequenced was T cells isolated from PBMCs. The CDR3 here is CASGAFANTGELFF. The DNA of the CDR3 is TGTGCCAGTGGGGCTTTCGCGAACACCGGGGAGCTGTTTTTT.